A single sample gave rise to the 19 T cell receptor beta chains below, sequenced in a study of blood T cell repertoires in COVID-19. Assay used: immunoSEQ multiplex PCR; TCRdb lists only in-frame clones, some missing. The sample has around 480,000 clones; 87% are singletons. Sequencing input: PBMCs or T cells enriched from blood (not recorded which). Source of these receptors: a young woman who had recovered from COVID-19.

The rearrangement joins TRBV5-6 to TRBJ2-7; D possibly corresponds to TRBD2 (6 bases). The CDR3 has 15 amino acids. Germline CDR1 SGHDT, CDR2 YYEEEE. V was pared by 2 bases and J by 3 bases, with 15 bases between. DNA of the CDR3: TGTGCCAGCAGCTTATTTTATTCGGACTACTACGAGCAGTACTTC. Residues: CASSLFYSDYYEQYF.

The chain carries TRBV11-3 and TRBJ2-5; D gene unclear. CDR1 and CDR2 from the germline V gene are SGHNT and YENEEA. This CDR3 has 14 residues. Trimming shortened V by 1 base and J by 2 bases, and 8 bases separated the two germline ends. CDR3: CASSLGASQETQYF. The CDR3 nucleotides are TGTGCCAGCAGCTTAGGGGCGTCTCAAGAGACCCAGTACTTC.

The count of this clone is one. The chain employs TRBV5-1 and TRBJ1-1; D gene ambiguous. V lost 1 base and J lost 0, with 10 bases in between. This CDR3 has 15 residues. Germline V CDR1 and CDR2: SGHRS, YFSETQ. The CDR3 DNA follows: TGCGCCAGCAGCTTGAGTTCCAGGCTGAACACTGAAGCTTTCTTT. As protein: CASSLSSRLNTEAFF. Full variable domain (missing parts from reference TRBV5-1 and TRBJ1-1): KAGVTQTPRYLIKTRGQQVTLSCSPISGHRSVSWYQQTPGQGLQFLFEYFSETQRNKGNFPGRFSGRQFSNSRSEMNVSTLELGDSALYLCASSLSSRLNTEAFFGQGTRLTVV.

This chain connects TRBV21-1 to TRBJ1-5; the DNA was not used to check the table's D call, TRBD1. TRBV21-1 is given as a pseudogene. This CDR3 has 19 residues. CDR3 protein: CASSKAGDRAFYSNQPQHF. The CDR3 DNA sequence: TGTGCCAGCAGCAAAGCAGGGGACAGGGCGTTTTATAGCAATCAGCCCCAGCATTTT.

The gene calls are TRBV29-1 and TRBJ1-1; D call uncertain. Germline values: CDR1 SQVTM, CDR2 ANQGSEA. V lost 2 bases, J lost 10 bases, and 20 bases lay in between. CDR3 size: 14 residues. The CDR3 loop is CSVEPSGVGAAAFF. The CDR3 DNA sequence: TGCAGCGTTGAACCATCTGGCGTGGGAGCGGCAGCTTTCTTT.

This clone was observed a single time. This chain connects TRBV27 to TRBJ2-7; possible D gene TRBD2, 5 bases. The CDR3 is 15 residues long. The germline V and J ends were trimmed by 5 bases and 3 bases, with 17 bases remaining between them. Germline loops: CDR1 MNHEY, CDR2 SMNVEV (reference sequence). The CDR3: CASSQDRGRNYEQYF. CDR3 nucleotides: TGTGCCAGCAGTCAAGACCGTGGGAGAAACTACGAGCAGTACTTC.

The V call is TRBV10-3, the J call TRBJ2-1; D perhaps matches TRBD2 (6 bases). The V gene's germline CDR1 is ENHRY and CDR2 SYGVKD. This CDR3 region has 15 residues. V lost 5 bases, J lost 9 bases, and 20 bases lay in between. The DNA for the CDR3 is TGTGCCATCAGTATCGCGGGACCCCCTACGGGTGAGCAGTTCTTC. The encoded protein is CAISIAGPPTGEQFF.

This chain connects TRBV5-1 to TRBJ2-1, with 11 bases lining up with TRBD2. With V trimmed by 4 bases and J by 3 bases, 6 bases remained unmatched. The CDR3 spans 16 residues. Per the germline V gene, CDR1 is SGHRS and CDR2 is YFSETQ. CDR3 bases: TGCGCCAGCAGCCAAAAACTAGCGGGGGACTACAATGAGCAGTTCTTC. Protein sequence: CASSQKLAGDYNEQFF.

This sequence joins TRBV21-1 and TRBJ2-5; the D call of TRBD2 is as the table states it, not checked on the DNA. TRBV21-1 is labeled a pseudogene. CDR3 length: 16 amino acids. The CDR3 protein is CASSKSTEIKQETQYF. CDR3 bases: TGTGCCAGCAGCAAAAGTACTGAAATAAAGCAAGAGACCCAGTACTTC.

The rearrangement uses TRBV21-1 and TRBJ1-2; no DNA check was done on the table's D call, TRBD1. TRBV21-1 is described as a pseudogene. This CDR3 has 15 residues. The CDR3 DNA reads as TGTGCCAGCCCCGGGACAGGGGGCAAGAACTATGGCTACACCTTC. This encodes CASPGTGGKNYGYTF.

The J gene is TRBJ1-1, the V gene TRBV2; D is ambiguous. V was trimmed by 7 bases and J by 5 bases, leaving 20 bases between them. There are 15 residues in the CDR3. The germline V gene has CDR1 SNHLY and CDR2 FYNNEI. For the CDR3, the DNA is TGTGCCAGCACCTATTCTGCAGCCGCGGGGACTGAAGCTTTCTTT. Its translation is CASTYSAAAGTEAFF.

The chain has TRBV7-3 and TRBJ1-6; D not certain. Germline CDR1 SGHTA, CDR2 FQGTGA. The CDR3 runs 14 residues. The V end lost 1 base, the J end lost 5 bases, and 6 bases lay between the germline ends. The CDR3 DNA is TGTGCCAGCAGCTTAAATCTCCATAATTCACCCCTCCACTTT. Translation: CASSLNLHNSPLHF.

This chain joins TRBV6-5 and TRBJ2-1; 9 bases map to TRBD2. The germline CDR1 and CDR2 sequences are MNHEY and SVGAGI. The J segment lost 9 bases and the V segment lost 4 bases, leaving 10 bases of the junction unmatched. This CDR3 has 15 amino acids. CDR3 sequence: CASSSLRGGQVEQFF. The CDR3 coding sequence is TGTGCCAGCAGTTCCCTGCGGGGGGGCCAGGTTGAGCAGTTCTTC.

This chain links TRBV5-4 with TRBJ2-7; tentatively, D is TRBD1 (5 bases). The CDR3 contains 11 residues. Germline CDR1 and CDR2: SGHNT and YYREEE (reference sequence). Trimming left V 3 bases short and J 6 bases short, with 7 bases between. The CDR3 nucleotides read TGTGCCAGCAGCTCGCAGGGCGAGCAGTACTTC. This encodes CASSSQGEQYF. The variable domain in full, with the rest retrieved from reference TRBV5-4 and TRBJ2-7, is ETGVTQSPTHLIKTRGQQVTLRCSSQSGHNTVSWYQQALGQGPQFIFQYYREEENGRGNFPPRFSGLQFPNYSSELNVNALELDDSALYLCASSSQGEQYFGPGTRLTVT.

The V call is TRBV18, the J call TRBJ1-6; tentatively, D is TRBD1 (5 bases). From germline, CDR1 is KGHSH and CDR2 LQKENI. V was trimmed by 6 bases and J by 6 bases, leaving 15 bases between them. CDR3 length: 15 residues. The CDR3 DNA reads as TGTGCCAGCTCCCCTACACGGGACTCTAATTCACCCCTCCACTTT. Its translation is CASSPTRDSNSPLHF. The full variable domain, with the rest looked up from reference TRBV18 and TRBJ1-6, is NAGVMQNPRHLVRRRGQEARLRCSPMKGHSHVYWYRQLPEEGLKFMVYLQKENIIDESGMPKERFSAEFPKEGPSILRIQQVVRGDSAAYFCASSPTRDSNSPLHFGNGTRLTVT.

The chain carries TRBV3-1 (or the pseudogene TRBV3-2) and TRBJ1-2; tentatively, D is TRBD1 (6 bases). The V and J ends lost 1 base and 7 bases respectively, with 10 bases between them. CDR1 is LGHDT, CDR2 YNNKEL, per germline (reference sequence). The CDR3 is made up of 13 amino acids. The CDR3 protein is CASSQGQAGGYTF. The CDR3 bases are TGTGCCAGCAGCCAAGGACAGGCGGGTGGCTACACCTTC.

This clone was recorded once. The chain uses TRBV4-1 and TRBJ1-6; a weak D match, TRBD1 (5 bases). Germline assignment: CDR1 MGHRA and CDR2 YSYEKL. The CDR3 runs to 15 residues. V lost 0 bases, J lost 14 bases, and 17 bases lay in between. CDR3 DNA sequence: TGCGCCAGCAGCCAAGATTTAGACCCGGGGGTCACCCTCCACTTT. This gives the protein CASSQDLDPGVTLHF.

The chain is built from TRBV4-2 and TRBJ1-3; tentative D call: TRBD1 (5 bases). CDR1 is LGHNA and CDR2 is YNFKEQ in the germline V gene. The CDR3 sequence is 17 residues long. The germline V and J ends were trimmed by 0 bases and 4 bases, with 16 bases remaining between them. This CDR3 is CASSQDPTGSIGNTIYF. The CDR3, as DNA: TGTGCCAGCAGCCAAGACCCCACAGGATCGATAGGAAACACCATATATTTT.

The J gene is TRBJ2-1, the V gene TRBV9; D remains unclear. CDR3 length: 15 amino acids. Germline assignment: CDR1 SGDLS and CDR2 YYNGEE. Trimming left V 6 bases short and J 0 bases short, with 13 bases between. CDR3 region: CASTRGPPSYNEQFF. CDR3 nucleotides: TGTGCCAGCACGAGAGGCCCCCCCTCCTACAATGAGCAGTTCTTC. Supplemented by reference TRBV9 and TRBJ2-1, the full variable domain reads DSGVTQTPKHLITATGQRVTLRCSPRSGDLSVYWYQQSLDQGLQFLIQYYNGEERAKGNILERFSAQQFPDLHSELNLSSLELGDSALYFCASTRGPPSYNEQFFGPGTRLTVL.